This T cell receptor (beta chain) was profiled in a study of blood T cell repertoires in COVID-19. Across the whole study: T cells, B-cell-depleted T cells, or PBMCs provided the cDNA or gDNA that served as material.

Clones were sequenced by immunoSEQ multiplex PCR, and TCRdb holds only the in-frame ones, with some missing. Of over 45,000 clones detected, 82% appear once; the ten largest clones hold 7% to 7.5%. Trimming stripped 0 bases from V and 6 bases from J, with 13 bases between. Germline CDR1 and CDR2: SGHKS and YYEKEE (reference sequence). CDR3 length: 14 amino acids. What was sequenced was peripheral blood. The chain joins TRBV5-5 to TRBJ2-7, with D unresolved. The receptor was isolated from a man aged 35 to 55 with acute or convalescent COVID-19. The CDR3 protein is CASSLGGTATEQYF. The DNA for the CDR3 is TGTGCCAGCAGCTTGGGCGGAACCGCGACCGAGCAGTACTTC. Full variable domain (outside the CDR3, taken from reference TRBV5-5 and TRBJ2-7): DAGVTQSPTHLIKTRGQQVTLRCSPISGHKSVSWYQQVLGQGPQFIFQYYEKEERGRGNFPDRFSARQFPNYSSELNVNALLLGDSALYLCASSLGGTATEQYFGPGTRLTVT.